Listed below are T cell receptor beta chains from one sample, sequenced in a study of blood T cell repertoires in COVID-19. Measured with immunoSEQ multiplex PCR; TCRdb has only the in-frame clones, and not every one. The table lists about 100,000 clones, 82% of them singletons, with roughly 5% in the top ten. The material sequenced was peripheral blood. The receptors were sampled from a man aged 55 to 70 with acute or convalescent COVID-19. The CDR3 runs from the conserved cysteine through the conserved F or W. The order of the fields is D gene, J gene, V gene, clone size, CDR3 protein, CDR3 DNA. The D gene is left open where the match is weak. Clone size is given for some rows only: seen once, a few or many times, or a class if the clone is expanded.

D: NA
J: TRBJ2-1
V: TRBV27
size: NA
CDR3: CASRSLGEQFF
DNA: TGTGCCAGCAGGTCACTCGGGGAGCAGTTCTTC

D: TRBD1
J: TRBJ1-4
V: TRBV9
size: NA
CDR3: CASSRQGAEKLFF
DNA: TGTGCCAGCAGCCGTCAGGGGGCAGAAAAACTGTTTTTT

D: NA
J: TRBJ2-5
V: TRBV28
size: NA
CDR3: CASSREGAVKTQYF
DNA: TGTGCCAGCAGTAGGGAAGGGGCGGTGAAGACCCAGTACTTC

D: NA
J: TRBJ2-3
V: TRBV27
size: NA
CDR3: CASSSHGVAVTDTQYF
DNA: TGTGCCAGCAGTTCCCATGGGGTAGCGGTCACAGATACGCAGTATTTT

D: NA
J: TRBJ2-7
V: TRBV7-8
size: NA
CDR3: CASSGAVVSEQYF
DNA: TGTGCCAGCAGCGGGGCGGTGGTATCCGAGCAGTACTTC

D: NA
J: TRBJ1-4
V: TRBV9
size: NA
CDR3: CASGKQGSNEKLFF
DNA: TGTGCCAGCGGAAAACAGGGTTCTAATGAAAAACTGTTTTTT

D: TRBD1
J: TRBJ2-2
V: TRBV18
size: NA
CDR3: CASSPPTGYTGELFF
DNA: TGTGCCAGCTCACCACCGACAGGGTACACCGGGGAGCTGTTTTTT

D: NA
J: TRBJ1-1
V: TRBV2
size: few
CDR3: CASSESGGTEAFF
DNA: TGTGCCAGCAGTGAATCCGGGGGGACTGAAGCTTTCTTT

D: TRBD1
J: TRBJ1-6
V: TRBV11-2
size: once
CDR3: CASSIRDRGRWGNSPLHF
DNA: TGTGCCAGCAGCATACGGGACAGGGGGCGCTGGGGTAATTCACCCCTCCACTTT

D: TRBD1
J: TRBJ2-7
V: TRBV5-1
size: NA
CDR3: CASSSTGTGSSEQYF
DNA: TGCGCCAGCAGCTCGACCGGGACAGGGAGTTCCGAGCAGTACTTC

D: NA
J: TRBJ1-1
V: TRBV9
size: NA
CDR3: CASSVGEGYSGNTEAFF
DNA: TGTGCCAGCAGCGTAGGCGAGGGATATTCGGGAAACACTGAAGCTTTCTTT

D: NA
J: TRBJ1-2
V: TRBV28
size: NA
CDR3: CASSDNNYGYTF
DNA: TGTGCCAGCAGTGACAACAACTATGGCTACACCTTC

D: NA
J: TRBJ2-4
V: TRBV11-3
size: NA
CDR3: CASSLDLSGNIQYF
DNA: TGTGCCAGCAGCTTAGATCTAAGTGGAAACATTCAGTACTTC

D: NA
J: TRBJ1-1
V: TRBV5-5
size: NA
CDR3: CASSLDAGEAFF
DNA: TGTGCCAGCAGCTTGGACGCAGGTGAAGCTTTCTTT

D: NA
J: TRBJ2-7
V: TRBV3-1/TRBV3-2
size: NA
CDR3: CASSQELGYEQYF
DNA: TGTGCCAGCAGCCAAGAACTCGGGTACGAGCAGTACTTC

D: TRBD2
J: TRBJ2-2
V: TRBV11-2
size: NA
CDR3: CASSPGLAEGAGELFF
DNA: TGTGCCAGCAGCCCGGGACTAGCGGAGGGGGCCGGGGAGCTGTTTTTT

D: TRBD1
J: TRBJ2-6
V: TRBV18
size: once
CDR3: CASSPVGGQGYGANVLTF
DNA: TGTGCCAGCTCACCTGTCGGCGGACAGGGATATGGGGCCAACGTCCTGACTTTC

D: TRBD2
J: TRBJ2-2
V: TRBV18
size: few
CDR3: CASSQRMFIAGANTGELFF
DNA: TGTGCCAGCTCACAGCGGATGTTCATAGCGGGAGCGAACACCGGGGAGCTGTTTTTT

D: TRBD2
J: TRBJ2-7
V: TRBV5-1
size: NA
CDR3: CASSLIASGYYEQYF
DNA: TGCGCCAGCAGCTTGATCGCTAGCGGGTACTACGAGCAGTACTTC

D: TRBD1
J: TRBJ1-6
V: TRBV30
size: once
CDR3: CAWRRQGSYNSPLHF
DNA: TGTGCCTGGAGGAGACAGGGCTCCTATAATTCACCCCTCCACTTT

D: TRBD1
J: TRBJ2-7
V: TRBV13
size: NA
CDR3: CASSPGQGINEQYF
DNA: TGTGCCAGCTCCCCGGGACAGGGGATCAACGAGCAGTACTTC

D: NA
J: TRBJ2-3
V: TRBV20-1
size: NA
CDR3: CSARARDTQYF
DNA: TGCAGTGCTAGAGCTAGGGATACGCAGTATTTT

D: NA
J: TRBJ2-7
V: TRBV6-5
size: few
CDR3: CASSYSGQEQYF
DNA: TGTGCCAGCAGTTACTCCGGACAGGAGCAGTACTTC